One sample yielded the 20 T cell receptor beta chains listed below, sequenced in a study of T cell clonality in common variable immunodeficiency. Clones were sequenced by immunoSEQ multiplex PCR, and TCRdb holds only the in-frame ones, with some missing. Observed are 25,000 to 35,000 clones, no singletons, with the top ten taking 3.8%. The sample consisted of peripheral blood mononuclear cells. The origin of the receptors is a person aged 18 to 69 in good health.

Concerning this clone: The observed sequence ends 3 residues before the CDR3 terminus, with the missing tail filled in from the germline J gene. V gene TRBV18 combines with J gene TRBJ2-3; D not certain. The CDR3 runs 15 residues. CDR1 and CDR2 from the germline V gene are KGHSH and LQKENI. The CDR3 loop reads CASSPPWSEQETQYF. Partial CDR3 DNA: TGTGCCAGCTCCCCCCCCTGGAGCGAACAAGAGACG.

This clone was picked up a small number of times. One base away lies a much larger clone, so this may be a sequencing read error. With the read ending 3 residues before the CDR3 end, the germline J gene is used to fill in that end. The rearrangement joins TRBV11-2 to TRBJ2-1; D is perhaps TRBD1 (6 bases). CDR1 and CDR2 from the germline V gene are SGHAT and FQNNGV. The CDR3 runs 15 residues. V was cut by 8 bases and J by 0 bases, with 14 bases left in between. The CDR3 sequence: CASGRQVHSYNEQFF. The sequenced part of the CDR3 DNA is TGTGCCAGCGGCCGACAGGTTCACTCCTACAATGAG. Filled out from reference TRBV11-2 and TRBJ2-1, the complete variable domain reads EAGVAQSPRYKIIEKRQSVAFWCNPISGHATLYWYQQILGQGPKLLIQFQNNGVVDDSQLPKDRFSAERLKGVDSTLKIQPAKLEDSAVYLCASGRQVHSYNEQFFGPGTRLTVL.

This clone has ten or more counts. The read terminates 3 residues ahead of where the CDR3 ends, so the germline J gene completes it. The J gene is TRBJ1-2, the V gene TRBV11-2, with TRBD1 matching over 10 bases. J was trimmed by 7 bases and V by 1 base; bases with no gene match: 6. The CDR3 runs 15 residues. The germline V gene encodes CDR1 SGHAT and CDR2 FQNNGV. CDR3 sequence: CASSLVTGGVRGYTF. CDR3 bases read: TGTGCCAGCAGCTTAGTGACAGGGGGCGTTCGTGGC.

Many counts were recorded for this clone. The missing CDR3 end, 3 residues past where the read stops, is filled in from the germline J gene. This chain connects TRBV19 to TRBJ2-3, with 7 bases matching TRBD1. Per the germline V gene, CDR1 is LNHDA and CDR2 is SQIVND (reference sequence). The length of the CDR3 is 15 residues. The CDR3 protein is CASSIGDRNTETQYF. The part of the CDR3 DNA that was read is TGTGCCAGTAGTATAGGGGACAGAAACACGGAGACG.

This clone was counted at least ten times. The read comes to an end 3 residues before the CDR3 does, leaving the germline J gene to fill in the end. The rearrangement joins TRBV7-2 to TRBJ2-5; maybe TRBD2 (5 bases). The CDR3 loop spans 14 amino acids. Germline V gene sequence: CDR1 SGHTA, CDR2 FQGNSA. V shed 0 bases and J shed 7 bases, with 12 bases lying between them. CDR3 sequence: CASSLASTTWTQYF. The covered CDR3 bases are TGTGCCAGCAGCTTAGCGTCGACTACCTGGACC.

At least ten counts were recorded for this clone. The junction differs from germline at one of its ends, possibly a read error. The CDR3 end falls 3 residues outside the read, so it is completed with the germline J gene. The rearrangement links TRBV4-2 to TRBJ1-1; 11 nucleotides match TRBD1. This CDR3 has 16 amino acids. Germline CDR1 and CDR2: LGHNA and YNFKEQ. CDR3 residues: CASSQGQGGMNTEAFF. The DNA read from the CDR3 is TGCGCCAGCAGCCAGGGACAGGGGGGCATGAACACTGAA.

This clone has ten or more counts. The read ends 3 residues before the CDR3 terminus; that terminus is restored from the germline J gene. The J gene is TRBJ2-5, the V gene TRBV18, with 9 bases identical to TRBD2. J gave up 3 bases and V 3 bases, and 8 bases lay outside the gene matches. CDR1 and CDR2 from the germline V gene are KGHSH and LQKENI. This CDR3 region has 16 residues. CDR3 bases read: TGTGCCAGCTCACCGACGCGGGGGGGCGTAAAAGAGACC. This translates into CASSPTRGGVKET. The full CDR3 reads CASSPTRGGVKETQYF.

A word on this clone: The CDR3 extends 3 residues past the end of the read, so its final part is completed from the germline J gene. V gene TRBV18 combines with J gene TRBJ1-2; D is ambiguous. Germline-derived CDR1 and CDR2 are KGHSH and LQKENI. The CDR3 has 19 residues. The CDR3 spells CASSLVGLAGGLEHNDYTF. The DNA read from the CDR3 is TGTGCCAGCTCACTGGTCGGACTAGCGGGAGGGTTGGAACACAATGAC.

This clone has ten or more counts. The DNA ends 3 residues before the CDR3 does, and the rest of the CDR3 is filled in from the germline J gene. This chain connects TRBV24-1 to TRBJ2-3, with D hard to call. V gave up 4 bases and J gave up 1 base, with 14 bases separating them. From germline, CDR1 is KGHDR and CDR2 SFDVKD. The CDR3 covers 16 residues. The CDR3 is CATSEKTGRGTDTQYF. The CDR3 DNA, read in part, is TGTGCCACCAGTGAGAAGACCGGCCGGGGCACAGATACG.

Many counts were recorded for this clone. The read falls 3 residues short of the CDR3 end, and the missing part is taken from the germline J gene. The chain combines TRBV7-2 with TRBJ1-2, with D maybe TRBD1 (6 bases). Germline CDR1 and CDR2: SGHTA and FQGNSA. Trimming pared 5 bases from V and 7 bases from J, leaving 14 bases between. The CDR3 is 13 residues long. CDR3 DNA, as far as it was read: TGTGCCAGCAGCGCCCAAGGGGGGGTTGGC. Residues: CASSAQGGVG. The CDR3 in its entirety is CASSAQGGVGYTF.

This clone was seen many times. The read terminates 3 residues before the CDR3 end, so the remaining end is supplied by the germline J gene. The chain has TRBV6-2 or TRBV6-3 and TRBJ2-5, with no clear D. V shed 0 bases and J shed 0 bases, with 5 bases lying between them. The CDR3 runs 14 residues. CDR1 and CDR2 (germline): MNHEY, SVGEGT. The DNA read from the CDR3 is TGTGCCAGCAGTTACTCGTGGCACCAAGAGACC. As protein: CASSYSWHQET. The CDR3, in full, reads CASSYSWHQETQYF.

This clone came up many times. The missing CDR3 end, 3 residues past where the read stops, is filled in from the germline J gene. The chain recombines TRBV11-2 with TRBJ2-3; D remains ambiguous. The germline V and J ends were trimmed by 3 bases and 6 bases, with 10 bases remaining between them. The CDR3 is made up of 13 amino acids. Germline CDR1 is SGHAT and CDR2 is FQNNGV. The covered CDR3 bases are TGTGCCAGCAGCTTTGGCGCGACTGATACG. Amino acids: CASSFGATDT. The CDR3 reads in full as CASSFGATDTQYF. Looking up the rest from reference TRBV11-2 and TRBJ2-3 gives the full variable domain: EAGVAQSPRYKIIEKRQSVAFWCNPISGHATLYWYQQILGQGPKLLIQFQNNGVVDDSQLPKDRFSAERLKGVDSTLKIQPAKLEDSAVYLCASSFGATDTQYFGPGTRLTVL.

This clone occurred many times. The missing CDR3 end, 3 residues past where the read stops, is filled in from the germline J gene. This chain joins TRBV5-4 and TRBJ2-6; possibly TRBD1 for D (5 bases). Germline CDR1 SGHNT, CDR2 YYREEE (reference sequence). V lost 0 bases and J lost 3, with 7 bases in between. This CDR3 is 15 amino acids long. The CDR3 here is CASSLGGRGANVLTF. CDR3 DNA, as far as it was read: TGTGCCAGCAGCTTGGGGGGCCGTGGGGCCAACGTC.

This clone was seen repeatedly, ten times or more. The read terminates 3 residues ahead of where the CDR3 ends, so the germline J gene completes it. The chain links TRBV19 to TRBJ1-1, with 7 bases aligning to TRBD1. The CDR3 totals 15 residues. Unmatched junction bases numbered 3, after V lost 0 bases and J lost 2 bases. Looked up from germline, CDR1 is LNHDA and CDR2 is SQIVND (reference sequence). The sequenced part of the CDR3 DNA is TGTGCCAGTAGTATAGAGGGACAGCTAAACACTGAA. Its translation is CASSIEGQLNTE. The whole CDR3 reads CASSIEGQLNTEAFF.

At least ten counts were recorded for this clone. The sequence runs out 3 residues before the end of the CDR3; the remainder is reconstructed from the germline J gene. The V gene is TRBV5-4, the J gene TRBJ2-7, with 8 nucleotides matching TRBD2. The CDR3 is made up of 15 amino acids. Germline CDR1 reads SGHNT; CDR2 reads YYREEE (reference sequence). J lost 0 bases, V lost 1 base, and 3 bases had no gene match. The CDR3 region is CASSLPLADSYEQYF. CDR3 DNA (partial): TGTGCCAGCAGCTTGCCACTAGCGGACTCCTACGAG.

This clone was observed at least ten times. The CDR3 extends 3 residues past the end of the read, so its final part is completed from the germline J gene. The rearrangement links TRBV5-6 to TRBJ1-2; D unresolved. This CDR3 is 14 amino acids long. In germline, CDR1 is SGHDT, CDR2 YYEEEE. Between the trimmed V and J ends, which lost 3 bases and 4 bases, there was a span of 13 bases. Partial CDR3 DNA: TGTGCCAGCAGCTCCCTCCTTGCCAGCTATGGC. Translated, it gives CASSSLLASYG. In full, the CDR3 is CASSSLLASYGYTF.

This clone was detected ten times or more. The missing CDR3 end, 3 residues past where the read stops, is filled in from the germline J gene. The rearrangement links TRBV29-1 to TRBJ2-1; TRBD2 matches 11 bases. CDR3 length: 14 residues. Germline loops: CDR1 SQVTM, CDR2 ANQGSEA. Trimming took 4 bases from V and 6 from J; bases not matched to a gene: 5. CDR3 amino acids: CSVGGLAGSNEQFF. The CDR3 bases that were read are TGCAGCGTTGGTGGACTAGCGGGTTCCAATGAG.

This clone was picked up many times. One end of the junction does not line up with germline, which may come from a read error. The CDR3 protein is CASSLGLGADTQYF. Partial CDR3 DNA: TGTGCTAGCAGCTTAGGACTAGGGGCAGATACG. The V gene is TRBV7-7, the J gene TRBJ2-3; 7 bases match TRBD2. The read falls 3 residues short of the CDR3 end, and the missing part is taken from the germline J gene. Germline V CDR1 and CDR2: SSHAT, FNYEAQ (reference sequence). The CDR3 is 14 amino acids.

This clone has a count of ten or more. The junction departs from germline at one end; a sequencing error may be responsible. The sequenced fragment ends 3 residues before the CDR3 boundary, so the rest is inferred from the germline J gene. The chain employs TRBV4-2 and TRBJ1-2; D not resolved. Germline CDR1 and CDR2: LGHNA and YNFKEQ. There are 15 residues in the CDR3. The CDR3 is CASSQGPQANYGYTF. The CDR3 bases that were read are TGCGCCAGCAGCCAAGGTCCGCAGGCTAACTATGGC.

The table lists this clone with many counts. Read data end 3 residues before the CDR3 end; the end is taken from the germline J gene. The rearrangement uses TRBV29-1 and TRBJ2-5; possibly TRBD2 for D (6 bases). V was shortened by 8 bases and J by 4 bases, with 20 bases between the two germline ends. The V gene's germline CDR1 is SQVTM and CDR2 ANQGSEA. This CDR3 has 14 residues. The DNA read from the CDR3 is TGCAGCTATTACGGTGGGGGGTCCGGAGAGACC. It translates to CSYYGGGSGET. The full CDR3 protein is CSYYGGGSGETQYF.